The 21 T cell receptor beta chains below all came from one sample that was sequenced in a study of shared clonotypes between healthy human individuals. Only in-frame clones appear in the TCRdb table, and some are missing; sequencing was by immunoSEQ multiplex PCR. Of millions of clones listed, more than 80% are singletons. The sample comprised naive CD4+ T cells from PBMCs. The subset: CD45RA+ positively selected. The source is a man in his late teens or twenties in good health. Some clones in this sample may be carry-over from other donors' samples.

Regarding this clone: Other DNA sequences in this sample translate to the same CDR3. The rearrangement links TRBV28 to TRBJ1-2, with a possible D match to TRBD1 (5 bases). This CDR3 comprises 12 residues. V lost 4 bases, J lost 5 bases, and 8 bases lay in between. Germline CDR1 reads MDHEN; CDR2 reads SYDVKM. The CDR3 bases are TGTGCCAGCAGTTCGCAGGGTTATGGCTACACCTTC. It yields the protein CASSSQGYGYTF.

CDR3 sequence: CASSPGTGRNYEQYF. The CDR3 nucleotides read TGTGCCAGCTCACCCGGGACAGGGAGAAACTACGAGCAGTACTTC. The V gene is TRBV18, the J gene TRBJ2-7; 9 positions agree with TRBD1. The CDR3 sequence is 15 residues long. Trimming at V came to 3 bases and at J to 3 bases, leaving 6 bases not matched to a gene. Germline CDR1 reads KGHSH; CDR2 reads LQKENI.

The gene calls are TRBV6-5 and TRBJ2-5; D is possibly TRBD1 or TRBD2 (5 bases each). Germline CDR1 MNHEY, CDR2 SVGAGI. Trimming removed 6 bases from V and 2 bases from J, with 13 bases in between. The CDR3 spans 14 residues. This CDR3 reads CASSPTGTQETQYF. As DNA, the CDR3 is TGTGCCAGCAGCCCCACCGGGACGCAAGAGACCCAGTACTTC.

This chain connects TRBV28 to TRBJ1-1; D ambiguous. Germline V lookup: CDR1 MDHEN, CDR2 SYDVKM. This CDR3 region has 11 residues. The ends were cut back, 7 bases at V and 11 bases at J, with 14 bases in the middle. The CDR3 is CASKHQWAAFF. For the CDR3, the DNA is TGTGCCAGCAAACATCAGTGGGCGGCTTTCTTT.

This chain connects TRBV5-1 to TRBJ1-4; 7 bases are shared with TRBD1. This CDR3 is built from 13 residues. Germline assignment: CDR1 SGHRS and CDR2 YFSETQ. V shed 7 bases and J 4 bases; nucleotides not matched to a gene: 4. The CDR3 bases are TGCGCCAGCTCGACAGGGCGTAATGAAAAACTGTTTTTT. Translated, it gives CASSTGRNEKLFF.

Here the CDR3 reads CASKEGRANEQFF. DNA for the CDR3: TGTGCCAGCAAGGAGGGCCGGGCCAATGAGCAGTTCTTC. The gene calls are TRBV2 and TRBJ2-1; a possible D gene is TRBD2 (6 bases). Trimming shortened V by 7 bases and J by 6 bases, and 13 bases separated the two germline ends. Germline V CDR1 and CDR2: SNHLY, FYNNEI. There are 13 residues in the CDR3.

The CDR3 region has the DNA TGCGCCAGCAGGAGGCCGGACGACAGAATGGAGCAGTACTTC. This translates into CASRRPDDRMEQYF. The V gene is TRBV5-1, the J gene TRBJ2-7, with D perhaps TRBD1 (5 bases). V lost 5 bases and J 7 bases, leaving 19 bases between the germline ends. The germline V gene has CDR1 SGHRS and CDR2 YFSETQ. The CDR3 has 14 residues.

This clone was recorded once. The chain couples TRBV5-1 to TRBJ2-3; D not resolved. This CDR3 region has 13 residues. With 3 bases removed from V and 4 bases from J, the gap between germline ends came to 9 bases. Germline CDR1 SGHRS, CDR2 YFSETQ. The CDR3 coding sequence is TGCGCCAGCAGCTATGTAGGGTCAGATACGCAGTATTTT. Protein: CASSYVGSDTQYF.

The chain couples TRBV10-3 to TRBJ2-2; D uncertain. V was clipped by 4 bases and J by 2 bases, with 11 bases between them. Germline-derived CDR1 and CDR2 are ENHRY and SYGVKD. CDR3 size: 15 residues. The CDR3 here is CAISATSTNTGELFF. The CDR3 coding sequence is TGTGCCATCAGTGCTACGTCGACTAACACCGGGGAGCTGTTTTTT.

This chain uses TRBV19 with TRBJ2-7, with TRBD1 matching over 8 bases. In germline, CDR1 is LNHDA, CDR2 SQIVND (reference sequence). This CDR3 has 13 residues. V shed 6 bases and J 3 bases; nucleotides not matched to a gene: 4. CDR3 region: CASRQGQGYEQYF. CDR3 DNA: TGTGCCAGTAGGCAAGGACAGGGCTACGAGCAGTACTTC.

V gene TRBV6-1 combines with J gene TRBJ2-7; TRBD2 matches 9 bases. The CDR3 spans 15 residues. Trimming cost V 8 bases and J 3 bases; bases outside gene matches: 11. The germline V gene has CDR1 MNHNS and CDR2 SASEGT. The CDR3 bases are TGTGCCAGCGAATTGGGCGGGAGGGGTCGCTACGAGCAGTACTTC. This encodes CASELGGRGRYEQYF.

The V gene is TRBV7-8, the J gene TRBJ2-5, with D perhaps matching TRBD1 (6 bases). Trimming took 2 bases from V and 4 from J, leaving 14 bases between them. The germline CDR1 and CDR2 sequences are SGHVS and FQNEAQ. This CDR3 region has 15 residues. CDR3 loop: CASSLLAGAAETQYF. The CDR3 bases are TGTGCCAGCAGCTTATTGGCAGGGGCGGCAGAGACCCAGTACTTC.

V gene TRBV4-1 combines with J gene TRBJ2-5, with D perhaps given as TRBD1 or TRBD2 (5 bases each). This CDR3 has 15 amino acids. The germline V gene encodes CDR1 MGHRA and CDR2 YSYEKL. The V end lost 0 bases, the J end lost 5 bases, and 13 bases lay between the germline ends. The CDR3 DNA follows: TGCGCCAGCAGCCAAGATAGGGTTTGGGGGGAGACCCAGTACTTC. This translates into CASSQDRVWGETQYF.

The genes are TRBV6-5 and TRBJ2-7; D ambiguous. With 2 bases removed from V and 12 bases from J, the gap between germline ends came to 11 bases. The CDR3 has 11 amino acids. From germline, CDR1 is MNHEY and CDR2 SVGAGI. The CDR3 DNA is TGTGCCAGCAGTTACGGGCCTTTGACGTACTTC. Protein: CASSYGPLTYF.

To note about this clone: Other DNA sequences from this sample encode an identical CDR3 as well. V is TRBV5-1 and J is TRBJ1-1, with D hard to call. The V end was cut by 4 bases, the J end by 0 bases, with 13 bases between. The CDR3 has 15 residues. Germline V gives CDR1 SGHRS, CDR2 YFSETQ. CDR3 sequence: CASSPLGGMNTEAFF. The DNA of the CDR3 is TGCGCCAGCAGCCCCCTCGGAGGCATGAACACTGAAGCTTTCTTT.

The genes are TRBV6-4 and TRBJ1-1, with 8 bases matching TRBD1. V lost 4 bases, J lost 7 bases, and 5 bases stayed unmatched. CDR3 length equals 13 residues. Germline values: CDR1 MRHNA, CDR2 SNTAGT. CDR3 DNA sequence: TGTGCCAGCAGTGTAGACAGGGGAGGTGAAGCTTTCTTT. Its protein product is CASSVDRGGEAFF.

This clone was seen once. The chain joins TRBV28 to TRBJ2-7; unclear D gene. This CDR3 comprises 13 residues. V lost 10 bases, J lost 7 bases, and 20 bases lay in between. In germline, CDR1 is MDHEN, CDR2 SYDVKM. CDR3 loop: CATAARRSGEQYF. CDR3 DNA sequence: TGTGCCACCGCCGCCAGGCGCTCTGGGGAGCAGTACTTC.

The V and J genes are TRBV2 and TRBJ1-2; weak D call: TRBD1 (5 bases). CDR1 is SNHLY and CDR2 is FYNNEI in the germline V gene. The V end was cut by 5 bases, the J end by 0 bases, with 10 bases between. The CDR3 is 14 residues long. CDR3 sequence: CASSRDRANYGYTF. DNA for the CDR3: TGTGCCAGCAGTCGGGACCGAGCTAACTATGGCTACACCTTC.

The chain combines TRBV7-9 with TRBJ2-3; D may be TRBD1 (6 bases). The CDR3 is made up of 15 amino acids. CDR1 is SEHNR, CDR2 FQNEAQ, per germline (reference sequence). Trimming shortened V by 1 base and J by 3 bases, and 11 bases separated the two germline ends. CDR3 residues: CASSLGRGVTDTQYF. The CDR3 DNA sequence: TGTGCCAGCAGCTTAGGCAGGGGAGTGACAGATACGCAGTATTTT.

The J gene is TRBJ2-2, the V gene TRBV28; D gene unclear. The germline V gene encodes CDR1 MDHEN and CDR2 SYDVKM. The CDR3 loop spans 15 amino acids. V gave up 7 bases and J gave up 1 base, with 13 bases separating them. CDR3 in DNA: TGTGCCAGCAATTCCCGGACCAAGAACACCGGGGAGCTGTTTTTT. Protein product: CASNSRTKNTGELFF.

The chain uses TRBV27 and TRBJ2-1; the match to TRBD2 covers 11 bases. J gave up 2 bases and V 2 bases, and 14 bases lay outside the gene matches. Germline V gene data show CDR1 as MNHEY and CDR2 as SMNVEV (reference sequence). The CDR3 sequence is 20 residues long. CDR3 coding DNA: TGTGCCAGCAGTTTAAGGCCGGAACTCGGGACTAGCGGACCCTACAATGAGCAGTTCTTC. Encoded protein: CASSLRPELGTSGPYNEQFF.